These 17 T cell receptor beta chains were sequenced from one sample in a study of blood T cell repertoires in COVID-19 (TCRdb year 2020). Library creation used the immunoSEQ multiplex PCR assay. In its TCRdb copy, this immuneACCESS table keeps in-frame sequences only and misses some clones. Where compared with another copy, unresolved V genes explain less than half of these, and the others have no known cause. This sample gives about 260,000 clones in total; 80% to 90% of them show up just once. The ten largest clones capture about 9.4% of the sample. Sequenced input: peripheral blood. The receptors come from a woman between 65 and 79 years old with COVID-19, enrolled during active disease.

V usage is TRBV7-2 and J usage is TRBJ2-3, with TRBD2 matching over 14 bases. CDR1 is SGHTA, CDR2 FQGNSA, per germline. This CDR3 has 16 residues. V was clipped by 5 bases and J by 3 bases; unmatched bases: 4. The CDR3 loop reads CASSARLAGGTDTQYF. Written as DNA, the CDR3 is TGTGCCAGCAGCGCCAGACTAGCGGGAGGGACAGATACGCAGTATTTT.

J is TRBJ2-1 and V is TRBV3-1 (or the pseudogene TRBV3-2), with 9 bases fitting TRBD1. Germline assignment: CDR1 LGHDT and CDR2 YNNKEL (reference sequence). There are 14 residues in the CDR3. Losses at the gene ends were 3 bases for V and 7 bases for J; bases not matched to a gene: 4. Here the CDR3 reads CASSQAGTGNEQFF. CDR3 DNA sequence: TGTGCCAGCAGCCAGGCCGGGACAGGGAATGAGCAGTTCTTC.

CDR3 sequence (DNA): TGTGCCAGCAGCTTAGCCCAGGGGGCTTCACCCCTCCACTTT. Amino acid sequence: CASSLAQGASPLHF. The rearrangement uses TRBV7-2 and TRBJ1-6, with 8 positions matching TRBD1. V lost 0 bases to trimming and J lost 9 bases; unmatched junction nucleotides: 1. CDR3 size: 14 residues. Looked up from germline, CDR1 is SGHTA and CDR2 is FQGNSA.

This clone was recorded only once. The chain joins TRBV6-4 to TRBJ1-2, with 9 bases that match TRBD1. Per the germline V gene, CDR1 is MRHNA and CDR2 is SNTAGT. V lost 6 bases to trimming and J lost 3 bases; unmatched junction nucleotides: 8. The CDR3 loop spans 15 amino acids. The CDR3 sequence: CASSSGTGNDYGYTF. In nucleotides, the CDR3 is TGTGCCAGCAGCTCCGGGACAGGGAATGACTATGGCTACACCTTC.

The genes are TRBV7-9 and TRBJ1-1; TRBD1 might be the D (6 bases). From germline, CDR1 is SEHNR and CDR2 FQNEAQ (reference sequence). This CDR3 comprises 15 residues. V shed 0 bases and J shed 1 base, with 9 bases lying between them. DNA of the CDR3: TGTGCCAGCAGCTTAGCGGACAGCTCGAACACTGAAGCTTTCTTT. The encoded protein is CASSLADSSNTEAFF.

The chain combines TRBV11-3 with TRBJ2-4; D is unclear. Trimming took off 2 bases at V and 5 bases at J, with 13 bases between the two ends. The CDR3 runs 15 residues. In germline, CDR1 is SGHNT, CDR2 YENEEA. CDR3 DNA sequence: TGTGCCAGCAGCTTATTTGGCCACCAGGAAAACATTCAGTACTTC. It encodes CASSLFGHQENIQYF.

The chain couples TRBV6-6 to TRBJ2-7; a weak D match, TRBD1 (6 bases). This CDR3 contains 12 residues. CDR1 is MNHNY and CDR2 is SVGAGI in the germline V gene (reference sequence). V dropped 5 bases and J dropped 3 bases, with 8 bases sitting between them. The CDR3 sequence: CASSGQIYEQYF. Here the CDR3 DNA reads TGTGCCAGCAGTGGACAGATCTACGAGCAGTACTTC.

This chain joins TRBV5-3 and TRBJ1-1, with D maybe TRBD1 (6 bases). TRBV5-3 is an ORF, and what it does is uncertain. Trimming removed 4 bases from V and 4 bases from J, with 35 bases in between. The CDR3 is made up of 21 amino acids. CDR3 in amino acids: CARSHTTGLFAKNALRTEAFF. DNA of the CDR3: TGTGCCAGAAGCCATACAACAGGGCTTTTCGCGAAGAACGCCCTTCGCACTGAAGCTTTCTTT.

The rearrangement uses TRBV19 and TRBJ2-3, with 11 bases identical to TRBD1. V shed 8 bases and J 3 bases; nucleotides not matched to a gene: 1. The CDR3 is 13 amino acids. CDR1 is LNHDA, CDR2 SQIVND, per germline (reference sequence). CDR3 sequence: CASGDRGTDTQYF. In DNA, the CDR3 is TGTGCCAGTGGGGACAGGGGGACAGATACGCAGTATTTT.

V and J are TRBV6-2 or TRBV6-3 and TRBJ1-5; D is perhaps TRBD1 (5 bases). The germline V gene has CDR1 MNHEY and CDR2 SVGEGT. Trimming took 4 bases from V and 3 from J, leaving 16 bases between them. The CDR3 has 16 amino acids. DNA for the CDR3: TGTGCCAGCAGTTGGGGGGGAAGGGCTGACAATCAGCCCCAGCATTTT. This encodes CASSWGGRADNQPQHF.

This rearrangement joins TRBV29-1 to TRBJ2-7; 10 nucleotides agree with TRBD2. This CDR3 spans 15 amino acids. V was pared by 1 base and J by 4 bases, with 7 bases of the junction left unmatched. Germline values: CDR1 SQVTM, CDR2 ANQGSEA. The CDR3 here is CSVEGISGRRYEQYF. The CDR3 DNA sequence: TGCAGCGTTGAAGGCATTAGCGGGAGGCGTTACGAGCAGTACTTC.

This chain links TRBV5-1 with TRBJ2-3; TRBD1 might be the D (5 bases). Looked up from germline, CDR1 is SGHRS and CDR2 is YFSETQ. The CDR3 spans 13 residues. The V end was cut by 6 bases, the J end by 0 bases, with 8 bases between. The CDR3 DNA follows: TGCGCCAGCATGCAGGGTAGCACAGATACGCAGTATTTT. Its protein is CASMQGSTDTQYF.

This clone showed up just a few times. CDR3 sequence: CAVLGGADEQYF. The CDR3 DNA follows: TGTGCCGTCTTAGGAGGGGCGGACGAGCAGTACTTC. This rearrangement joins TRBV28 to TRBJ2-7; perhaps TRBD2 as D (6 bases). Germline V gene sequence: CDR1 MDHEN, CDR2 SYDVKM. This CDR3 has 12 amino acids. The V end lost 11 bases, the J end lost 5 bases, and 16 bases lay between the germline ends.

The rearrangement links TRBV11-1 to TRBJ2-1; 8 bases fit TRBD2. CDR1 is SGHAT and CDR2 is FQDESV in the germline V gene (reference sequence). Trimming took 2 bases from V and 6 from J; bases not matched to a gene: 3. The CDR3 has 14 amino acids. The CDR3 protein is CASSLRLALNEQFF. CDR3 in DNA: TGTGCCAGCAGCTTAAGACTAGCGCTCAATGAGCAGTTCTTC.

The rearrangement joins TRBV9 to TRBJ2-7; D uncertain. V lost 2 bases to trimming and J lost 0 bases, with 9 bases between them. Germline-derived CDR1 and CDR2 are SGDLS and YYNGEE. The length of the CDR3 is 14 residues. CDR3 region: CASSVGATSYEQYF. CDR3 in DNA: TGTGCCAGCAGCGTGGGCGCCACCTCCTACGAGCAGTACTTC.

The chain couples TRBV5-1 to TRBJ1-2; 9 nucleotides line up with TRBD1. The junction had 9 bases not matched to a gene; V was cut back by 4 bases and J by 2 bases. CDR3 size: 16 residues. From germline, CDR1 is SGHRS and CDR2 YFSETQ. The CDR3 region has the DNA TGCGCCAGCAGCCCCTTACAGGGGGCGTCAAACTATGGCTACACCTTC. Residues: CASSPLQGASNYGYTF. The full variable domain, rest sourced from reference TRBV5-1 and TRBJ1-2, is KAGVTQTPRYLIKTRGQQVTLSCSPISGHRSVSWYQQTPGQGLQFLFEYFSETQRNKGNFPGRFSGRQFSNSRSEMNVSTLELGDSALYLCASSPLQGASNYGYTFGSGTRLTVV.

The chain couples TRBV5-1 to TRBJ1-2, with 7 bases that match TRBD1. The ends lost 5 bases at V and 5 bases at J; junction bases unmatched: 12. The germline V gene encodes CDR1 SGHRS and CDR2 YFSETQ. The CDR3 length is 15 residues. The CDR3 bases are TGCGCCAGCAGTAAAGGGACAGAAGAACTATATGGCTACACCTTC. Amino acids: CASSKGTEELYGYTF.